The 32 T cell receptor beta chains listed next were all sequenced from one sample in a study of regulatory T cells in long-lasting Graves disease. Sample time point: newly diagnosed GD, antithyroid drugs for less than 3 months. PBMC-extracted RNA yielded the TCR library. Arm-PCR with iRepertoire HTBI primers amplified the CDR3 regions for these TCR beta libraries. TCRdb ran MiXCR on the multiplex PCR reads and lists one entry per CDR3 protein. The sample holds about 300,000 distinct CDR3 sequences; 15% to 20% are singletons and the top ten take approximately 35%. Material: peripheral blood mononuclear cells (PBMCs), obtained at new diagnosis, from a patient treated with antithyroid drugs. All receptors come from a female donor with Graves disease.

V is TRBV28 and J is TRBJ1-1; TRBD1 is a possible D gene (5 bases). Germline CDR1 and CDR2: MDHEN and SYDVKM. The length of the CDR3 is 14 residues. V lost 11 bases and J 3 bases, leaving 19 bases between the germline ends. CDR3 in amino acids: CAVMAGRGDTEAFF. The CDR3 bases are TGTGCCGTAATGGCAGGGAGGGGTGACACTGAAGCTTTCTTT.

V and J are TRBV2 and TRBJ2-5; 7 nucleotides agree with TRBD1. CDR3 length: 14 amino acids. Per germline, CDR1 SNHLY and CDR2 FYNNEI. Trimming cost V 4 bases and J 5 bases; bases outside gene matches: 7. The CDR3 DNA is TGTGCCAGCAGTGGAAACAGGGGAGAGGAGACCCAGTACTTC. As protein: CASSGNRGEETQYF.

This clonotype was counted many times. The J gene is TRBJ2-1, the V gene TRBV5-1; the match to TRBD2 covers 7 bases. V lost 1 base, J lost 4 bases, and 8 bases stayed unmatched. Germline CDR1 and CDR2: SGHRS and YFSETQ. The CDR3 contains 16 residues. DNA for the CDR3: TGCGCCAGCAGCTTGCAGGTCGGGGGGACTTACAATGAGCAGTTCTTC. It translates to CASSLQVGGTYNEQFF.

This clonotype was seen at least ten times. The V gene is TRBV30, the J gene TRBJ1-2; weak D call: TRBD1 (5 bases). Trimming left V 2 bases short and J 8 bases short, with 24 bases between. The length of the CDR3 is 16 residues. CDR1 is GTSNPN, CDR2 SVGIG, per germline (reference sequence). Here the CDR3 reads CAWSPGDGTDPSGYTF. The CDR3 region has the DNA TGTGCCTGGAGTCCGGGGGACGGCACCGATCCATCGGGCTACACCTTC.

The genes are TRBV20-1 and TRBJ2-1, with TRBD2 matching over 9 bases. CDR1 is DFQATT, CDR2 SNEGSKA, per germline (reference sequence). The junction had 3 bases not matched to a gene; V was cut back by 0 bases and J by 3 bases. This CDR3 is 15 amino acids long. This chain's CDR3 is CSARDSGRNYNEQFF. The CDR3 DNA sequence: TGCAGTGCTAGAGATAGCGGGAGAAACTACAATGAGCAGTTCTTC.

In this sample, this clonotype turned up many times. The V call is TRBV28, the J call TRBJ2-7; D not resolved. Germline assignment: CDR1 MDHEN and CDR2 SYDVKM. Trimming took 3 bases from V and 2 from J, leaving 11 bases between them. CDR3 length equals 14 residues. This chain's CDR3 is CASSFLSTPYEQYF. In nucleotides, the CDR3 is TGTGCCAGCAGTTTTTTGAGCACCCCCTACGAGCAGTACTTC.

The chain recombines TRBV18 with TRBJ1-2; tentatively, D is TRBD1 (5 bases). CDR3 length: 15 residues. The V end lost 6 bases, the J end lost 6 bases, and 20 bases lay between the germline ends. CDR1 is KGHSH, CDR2 LQKENI, per germline. The CDR3, as DNA: TGTGCCAGCTCTCCGTCCCGGGACCCATTTGATGGCTACACCTTC. It encodes CASSPSRDPFDGYTF.

The V gene is TRBV19, the J gene TRBJ2-7, with 11 nucleotides matching TRBD2. In germline, CDR1 is LNHDA, CDR2 SQIVND (reference sequence). The ends lost 7 bases at V and 2 bases at J; junction bases unmatched: 4. The CDR3 extends over 14 amino acids. For the CDR3, the DNA is TGTGCCAGTAACCGACTAGCGGGAACCTACGAGCAGTACTTC. It codes for CASNRLAGTYEQYF.

The table lists this clonotype with many counts. The rearrangement uses TRBV28 and TRBJ2-7; the D call may be TRBD1 or TRBD2 (5 bases each). The germline V and J ends were trimmed by 7 bases and 6 bases, with 19 bases remaining between them. The CDR3 sequence is 14 residues long. From germline, CDR1 is MDHEN and CDR2 SYDVKM. The CDR3 reads CASTSTEGLGEQYF. DNA of the CDR3: TGTGCCAGCACCTCGACAGAGGGGCTCGGCGAGCAGTACTTC.

This clonotype was picked up many times. The chain links TRBV5-1 to TRBJ2-7; D gene ambiguous. The V end lost 0 bases, the J end lost 2 bases, and 9 bases lay between the germline ends. Germline CDR1 reads SGHRS; CDR2 reads YFSETQ. CDR3 length: 14 amino acids. The CDR3 DNA reads as TGCGCCAGCAGCTTGGAGTGGAGAACCTACGAGCAGTACTTC. It codes for CASSLEWRTYEQYF.

This clonotype has ten or more counts. The rearrangement joins TRBV9 to TRBJ2-1, with TRBD1 as a possible D gene (6 bases). The germline CDR1 and CDR2 sequences are SGDLS and YYNGEE. CDR3 size: 12 residues. V was trimmed by 3 bases and J by 8 bases, leaving 9 bases between them. The CDR3 here is CASSEGVDEQFF. CDR3 nucleotides: TGTGCCAGCAGCGAGGGGGTAGATGAGCAGTTCTTC.

This clonotype was observed at least ten times. The chain combines TRBV12-3 or TRBV12-4 with TRBJ1-2, with a tentative D call TRBD1 (5 bases). Trimming took 4 bases from V and 2 from J, leaving 5 bases between them. The CDR3 is 12 residues long. CDR3: CASSSGNYGYTF. As DNA, the CDR3 is TGTGCCAGCAGTTCAGGGAACTATGGCTACACCTTC.

This clonotype was detected ten times or more. The chain uses TRBV12-3 or TRBV12-4 and TRBJ2-7; 8 bases are shared with TRBD1. Trimming cost V 6 bases and J 1 base; bases outside gene matches: 11. This CDR3 has 16 residues. The CDR3 protein is CASSKDWGQASYEQYF. In nucleotides, the CDR3 is TGTGCCAGCAGCAAGGACTGGGGACAGGCTTCCTACGAGCAGTACTTC.

This clonotype showed up many times. The genes are TRBV2 and TRBJ1-3; possible D gene TRBD1, 5 bases. CDR1 and CDR2 from the germline V gene are SNHLY and FYNNEI. This CDR3 is built from 17 residues. V was shortened by 3 bases and J by 0 bases, with 15 bases between the two germline ends. CDR3 bases: TGTGCCAGCAGTGAGGGGGTGAGGGCTGACTCTGGAAACACCATATATTTT. This encodes CASSEGVRADSGNTIYF. Complete variable domain (other parts from reference TRBV2 and TRBJ1-3): EPEVTQTPSHQVTQMGQEVILRCVPISNHLYFYWYRQILGQKVEFLVSFYNNEISEKSEIFDDQFSVERPDGSNFTLKIRSTKLEDSAMYFCASSEGVRADSGNTIYFGEGSWLTVV.

This clonotype was detected many times. V usage is TRBV30 and J usage is TRBJ1-5; D is unresolved. The CDR3 contains 13 residues. Between the trimmed V and J ends, which lost 0 bases and 0 bases, there was a span of 3 bases. Germline V gene data show CDR1 as GTSNPN and CDR2 as SVGIG (reference sequence). The CDR3 loop reads CAWSVYSNQPQHF. The CDR3 DNA reads TGTGCCTGGAGTGTGTATAGCAATCAGCCCCAGCATTTT. The whole variable domain, filled in from reference TRBV30 and TRBJ1-5, reads SQTIHQWPATLVQPVGSPLSLECTVEGTSNPNLYWYRQAAGRGLQLLFYSVGIGQISSEVPQNLSASRPQDRQFILSSKKLLLSDSGFYLCAWSVYSNQPQHFGDGTRLSIL.

This clonotype came up many times. This chain connects TRBV12-3 or TRBV12-4 to TRBJ1-1; D is undetermined. This CDR3 comprises 12 residues. V lost 2 bases and J lost 9, with 10 bases in between. CDR3 loop: CASSLSWGKAFF. As DNA, the CDR3 is TGTGCCAGCAGTTTAAGCTGGGGAAAAGCTTTCTTT.

This clonotype was detected many times. This chain links TRBV4-1 with TRBJ2-5; D may be TRBD2 (6 bases). The CDR3 length is 15 residues. The V end lost 0 bases, the J end lost 0 bases, and 8 bases lay between the germline ends. Germline V gene data show CDR1 as MGHRA and CDR2 as YSYEKL. The CDR3 here is CASSQEDYNQETQYF. The CDR3 DNA reads TGCGCCAGCAGCCAAGAGGACTACAACCAAGAGACCCAGTACTTC.

The genes are TRBV7-9 and TRBJ2-1; 11 nucleotides agree with TRBD2. Germline loops: CDR1 SEHNR, CDR2 FQNEAQ (reference sequence). V was clipped by 3 bases and J by 4 bases; unmatched bases: 14. The CDR3 is made up of 19 amino acids. The CDR3: CASSFGPAAGLAVYNEQFF. In DNA form, the CDR3 reads TGTGCCAGCAGCTTTGGGCCCGCCGCGGGACTAGCGGTTTACAATGAGCAGTTCTTC.

The table lists this clonotype with many counts. In DNA form, the CDR3 reads TGTGCCACCAGTGGCCAGGACAGGGGGCAGGATCAGCCCCAGCATTTT. Translating it yields CATSGQDRGQDQPQHF. The chain employs TRBV24-1 and TRBJ1-5; 11 bases fit TRBD1. V lost 5 bases and J lost 5; bases outside the gene matches: 7. The CDR3 runs to 16 residues. CDR1 is KGHDR and CDR2 is SFDVKD in the germline V gene.

V gene TRBV6-2 or TRBV6-3 combines with J gene TRBJ1-3, with D hard to call. The CDR3 totals 14 residues. The V gene lost 0 bases and the J gene lost 3 bases, with 6 bases spanning the gap. Per germline, CDR1 MNHEY and CDR2 SVGEGT. The CDR3 sequence is CASSYSGHGNTIYF. For the CDR3, the DNA is TGTGCCAGCAGTTACTCAGGGCATGGAAACACCATATATTTT.

This clonotype was seen at least ten times. Here the CDR3 DNA reads TGTGCCACCGAACCCACAGGGTTAGGGAATCAGCCCCAGCATTTT. Protein product: CATEPTGLGNQPQHF. This rearrangement joins TRBV24-1 to TRBJ1-5, with D possibly matching TRBD1 (6 bases). Germline CDR1 KGHDR, CDR2 SFDVKD. V lost 9 bases and J lost 4, with 18 bases in between. The CDR3 runs 15 residues.

Note on this clonotype: Given a much more abundant clone one base away, this may be a read error. The V gene is TRBV11-1, the J gene TRBJ2-5; D is uncertain. Germline V gives CDR1 SGHAT, CDR2 FQDESV (reference sequence). The CDR3 contains 13 residues. For the CDR3, the DNA is TGTGCCAGCAGCCGCAACAACCAAGAGACCCACTACTTC. Translated, it gives CASSRNNQETHYF.

This clonotype has ten or more counts. The rearrangement joins TRBV12-3 or TRBV12-4 to TRBJ2-5; 10 bases are a match to TRBD2. The J segment lost 0 bases and the V segment lost 8 bases, leaving 12 bases of the junction unmatched. The length of the CDR3 is 17 residues. CDR3 DNA: TGTGCCAGCGAAGAATGGACTAGCGGATTGAACCAAGAGACCCAGTACTTC. Its translation is CASEEWTSGLNQETQYF.

This clonotype was recorded many times. CDR3 region: CASSLMDTGYGYTF. For the CDR3, the DNA is TGTGCCAGCAGTTTAATGGACACGGGCTATGGCTACACCTTC. The J gene is TRBJ1-2, the V gene TRBV28; the D gene is possibly TRBD1 (5 bases). The V gene's germline CDR1 is MDHEN and CDR2 SYDVKM. Deletions cut 2 bases from V and 4 bases from J, with 11 bases between. CDR3 length equals 14 residues.

Comment on this clonotype: This could be a read error, since a much larger clone is one nucleotide away. V usage is TRBV12-3 or TRBV12-4 and J usage is TRBJ2-1, with a tentative D call TRBD2 (6 bases). This CDR3 has 16 residues. V lost 0 bases and J lost 10, with 19 bases in between. The CDR3 bases are TGTGCCAGCAGTTTAGCGGGAGGATCCCGAGGTTACGAGCAGTTCTTC. Protein sequence: CASSLAGGSRGYEQFF.

This clonotype was observed at least ten times. The chain has TRBV5-6 and TRBJ2-7; D may be TRBD1 (5 bases). This CDR3 region has 14 residues. CDR1 and CDR2 from the germline V gene are SGHDT and YYEEEE. V was cut by 1 base and J by 2 bases, with 10 bases left in between. CDR3 region: CASSLSARAYEQYF. Written as DNA, the CDR3 is TGTGCCAGCAGCTTGTCCGCCAGGGCCTACGAGCAGTACTTC.

This clonotype has a count of ten or more. V is TRBV2 and J is TRBJ2-2; 7 bases are a match to TRBD2. Germline V gene data show CDR1 as SNHLY and CDR2 as FYNNEI. V lost 2 bases, J lost 4 bases, and 10 bases stayed unmatched. The CDR3 consists of 17 residues. The CDR3 sequence is CASSEIEGGRFTGELFF. DNA of the CDR3: TGTGCCAGCAGTGAAATCGAGGGCGGGAGATTCACCGGGGAGCTGTTTTTT.

The V gene is TRBV25-1, the J gene TRBJ2-1; D is undetermined. V lost 2 bases, J lost 9 bases, and 5 bases lay in between. Germline CDR1 and CDR2: MGHDK and SYGVNS. The CDR3 sequence is 11 residues long. The CDR3 region has the DNA TGTGCCAGCAGTGAAAGGTCTGAGCAGTTCTTC. It yields the protein CASSERSEQFF.

This clonotype occurred many times. The chain's CDR3 is CASSVSLRETQYF. CDR3 nucleotide sequence: TGTGCCAGCAGCGTTTCGCTCCGGGAGACCCAGTACTTC. V and J are TRBV9 and TRBJ2-5; no definite D call. The germline CDR1 and CDR2 sequences are SGDLS and YYNGEE. The germline V and J ends were trimmed by 2 bases and 5 bases, with 10 bases remaining between them. This CDR3 is built from 13 residues.

This clonotype was observed at least ten times. J is TRBJ2-7 and V is TRBV28; tentatively, D is TRBD2 (6 bases). Between the trimmed V and J ends, which lost 6 bases and 6 bases, there was a span of 24 bases. This CDR3 is 16 amino acids long. CDR1 and CDR2 (germline): MDHEN, SYDVKM. CDR3 region: CASSTPPGERRGEQYF. CDR3 bases: TGTGCCAGCAGCACGCCCCCGGGCGAAAGGAGGGGCGAGCAGTACTTC.

The gene calls are TRBV6-5 and TRBJ2-7, with 8 bases fitting TRBD1. CDR1 is MNHEY, CDR2 SVGAGI, per germline. The CDR3 has 15 residues. Trimming removed 0 bases from V and 10 bases from J; junction bases left unmatched: 11. The CDR3 reads CASSYSTGAGEDQYF. CDR3 sequence (DNA): TGTGCCAGCAGTTACTCGACAGGGGCCGGGGAAGACCAGTACTTC.

There are many counts of this clonotype. V gene TRBV12-3 or TRBV12-4 combines with J gene TRBJ1-1; tentative D call: TRBD1 (5 bases). V was pared by 5 bases and J by 0 bases, with 13 bases between. The CDR3 has 15 residues. This CDR3 is CASSDAGPLNTEAFF. The CDR3 coding sequence is TGTGCCAGCAGTGACGCAGGGCCCTTGAACACTGAAGCTTTCTTT.